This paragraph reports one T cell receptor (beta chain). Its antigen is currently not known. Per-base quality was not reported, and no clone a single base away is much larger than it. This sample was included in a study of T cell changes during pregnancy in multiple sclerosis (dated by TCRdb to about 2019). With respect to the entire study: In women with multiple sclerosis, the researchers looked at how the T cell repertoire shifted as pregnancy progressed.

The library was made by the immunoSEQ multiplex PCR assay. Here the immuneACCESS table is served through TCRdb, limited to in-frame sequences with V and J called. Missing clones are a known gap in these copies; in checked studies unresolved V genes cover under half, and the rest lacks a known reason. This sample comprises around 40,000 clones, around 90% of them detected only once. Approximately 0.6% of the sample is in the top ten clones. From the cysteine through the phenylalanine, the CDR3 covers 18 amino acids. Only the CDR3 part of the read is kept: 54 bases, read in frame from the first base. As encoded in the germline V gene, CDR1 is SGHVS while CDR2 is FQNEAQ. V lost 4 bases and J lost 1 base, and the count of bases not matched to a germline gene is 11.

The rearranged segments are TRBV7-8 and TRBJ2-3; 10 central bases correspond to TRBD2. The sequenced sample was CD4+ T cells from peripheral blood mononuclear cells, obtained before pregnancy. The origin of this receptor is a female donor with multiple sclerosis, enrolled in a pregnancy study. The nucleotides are TGTGCCAGCAGCTCGCTAGCGGGGGCCCCAAGTGGCACAGATACGCAGTATTTT. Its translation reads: CASSSLAGAPSGTDTQYF.